The 9 T cell receptor beta chains below come from one sample, sequenced in a study of OX40 agonist ivuxolimab in advanced cancers. Some clones are missing from TCRdb's copy, which holds only in-frame ones; the method was immunoSEQ multiplex PCR. Of approximately 44,000 clones detected, roughly 80% appear once; the ten largest clones hold under 11%. The sequences come from CD4+ or CD8+ T cells sorted from blood, collected in a trial of the OX40 agonist ivuxolimab. Source of these receptors: an adult with an advanced solid tumor such as melanoma, head and neck, liver or kidney cancer.

The chain recombines TRBV9 with TRBJ1-4, with D perhaps TRBD1 (5 bases). Deletions cut 3 bases from V and 8 bases from J, with 17 bases between. The CDR3 has 15 amino acids. From germline, CDR1 is SGDLS and CDR2 YYNGEE. The CDR3 region has the DNA TGTGCCAGCAGCGCCCTAGAGGGACGAGGAGAAAAACTGTTTTTT. It translates to CASSALEGRGEKLFF.

The genes are TRBV9 and TRBJ2-3; no clear D. This CDR3 has 13 residues. Germline lookup yields CDR1 SGDLS and CDR2 YYNGEE. Trimming stripped 0 bases from V and 5 bases from J, with 7 bases between. The CDR3 sequence: CASSVALEDTQYF. In DNA form, the CDR3 reads TGTGCCAGCAGCGTAGCTCTGGAAGATACGCAGTATTTT. The whole variable domain, remainder taken from reference TRBV9 and TRBJ2-3, is DSGVTQTPKHLITATGQRVTLRCSPRSGDLSVYWYQQSLDQGLQFLIQYYNGEERAKGNILERFSAQQFPDLHSELNLSSLELGDSALYFCASSVALEDTQYFGPGTRLTVL.

This clone has only a few counts. CDR3 DNA: TGTGCCAGCAGCATTGAACCGGGACAGGTGGGGGGCGAGCAGTACTTC. Residues: CASSIEPGQVGGEQYF. V usage is TRBV9 and J usage is TRBJ2-7; 8 bases match TRBD1. Germline CDR1 reads SGDLS; CDR2 reads YYNGEE. V lost 4 bases to trimming and J lost 6 bases; unmatched junction nucleotides: 15. The CDR3 is 16 amino acids. Complete variable domain (other parts from reference TRBV9 and TRBJ2-7): DSGVTQTPKHLITATGQRVTLRCSPRSGDLSVYWYQQSLDQGLQFLIQYYNGEERAKGNILERFSAQQFPDLHSELNLSSLELGDSALYFCASSIEPGQVGGEQYFGPGTRLTVT.

The chain couples TRBV6-5 to TRBJ1-4, with D perhaps matching TRBD1 (6 bases). From germline, CDR1 is MNHEY and CDR2 SVGAGI. V lost 6 bases and J lost 7, with 15 bases in between. The CDR3 is made up of 14 amino acids. CDR3 nucleotides: TGTGCCAGCAGACGACAGGCCGGGAGTGAAAAACTGTTTTTT. Protein: CASRRQAGSEKLFF.

This chain joins TRBV19 and TRBJ1-5, with 7 bases lining up with TRBD1. J was trimmed by 6 bases and V by 5 bases; bases with no gene match: 10. This CDR3 comprises 15 residues. Per the germline V gene, CDR1 is LNHDA and CDR2 is SQIVND (reference sequence). CDR3 loop: CASSGATGWAQPQHF. CDR3 coding DNA: TGTGCCAGTAGTGGAGCGACAGGGTGGGCTCAGCCCCAGCATTTT.

This clone was detected only once. V usage is TRBV29-1 and J usage is TRBJ2-3, with 10 bases aligning to TRBD2. Losses at the gene ends were 6 bases for V and 6 bases for J; bases not matched to a gene: 12. CDR1 and CDR2 from the germline V gene are SQVTM and ANQGSEA. This CDR3 region has 15 residues. CDR3 loop: CSVGYLAGVEDTQYF. The CDR3 DNA is TGCAGCGTGGGGTACCTAGCGGGAGTTGAGGATACGCAGTATTTT.

This clone came up once. The chain uses TRBV19 and TRBJ1-5; 9 bases agree with TRBD1. Germline V lookup: CDR1 LNHDA, CDR2 SQIVND (reference sequence). The CDR3 has 15 amino acids. After removal of 8 bases from V and 5 bases from J, the junction contained 10 bases not matched to a gene. The CDR3, as DNA: TGTGCCAGTCGTCCCGGGACAGGGAACGATCAGCCCCAGCATTTT. This encodes CASRPGTGNDQPQHF.

The gene calls are TRBV6-6 and TRBJ1-2, with D maybe TRBD1 (5 bases). Germline V gene sequence: CDR1 MNHNY, CDR2 SVGAGI (reference sequence). The length of the CDR3 is 14 residues. V was cut by 0 bases and J by 8 bases, with 13 bases left in between. CDR3 DNA sequence: TGTGCCAGCAGTTACTCGAGGGGCGGGAGAGGCTACACCTTC. The encoded protein is CASSYSRGGRGYTF.

In regard to this clone: The same CDR3 is also encoded by other DNA sequences in this sample. The CDR3 sequence: CASSSQETQYF. CDR3 DNA: TGCGCCAGCAGCAGCCAAGAGACCCAGTACTTC. This chain connects TRBV5-1 to TRBJ2-5, with no clear D. The V gene lost 4 bases and the J gene lost 1 base, with 2 bases spanning the gap. Germline V CDR1 and CDR2: SGHRS, YFSETQ. The CDR3 is made up of 11 amino acids. The whole variable domain, filled in from reference TRBV5-1 and TRBJ2-5, reads KAGVTQTPRYLIKTRGQQVTLSCSPISGHRSVSWYQQTPGQGLQFLFEYFSETQRNKGNFPGRFSGRQFSNSRSEMNVSTLELGDSALYLCASSSQETQYFGPGTRLLVL.